The clone carrying this TCR beta chain was counted only a few times. Antigen: not known. This record belongs to a study of cytomegalovirus exposure and HLA in healthy donors. PCR used 60 Vbeta primers and 13 Jbeta primers. Assay: immunoSEQ multiplex PCR; the TCRdb copy retains only in-frame clones and omits some. This table holds under 200,000 clones, roughly 87% found once. Study-wide findings and caveats: In an earlier analysis, in approximately 630 donors, most V segments appeared productive either ~87% or ~30% of the time. Some V segments, TRBV6-2 and TRBV6-3 among them, were indistinguishable and were therefore excluded. In a later analysis, at a false discovery rate of 0.05, roughly 17,000 TCR beta sequences were associated with HLA alleles.

This CDR3 is built from 16 residues. The germline CDR1 and CDR2 sequences are SEHNR and FQNEAQ (reference sequence). V shed 4 bases, J shed 3 bases, and the junction held 12 bases outside the gene matches. The J gene is TRBJ2-7, the V gene TRBV7-9; 7 bases agree with TRBD1. The source material was PBMCs. This TCR was sampled from a boy between 2 and 10 years old in good health and CMV-seronegative. CDR3 loop: CASSSDSGTAHYEQYF. CDR3 in DNA: TGTGCCAGCAGCTCCGATTCCGGGACAGCCCACTACGAGCAGTACTTC.